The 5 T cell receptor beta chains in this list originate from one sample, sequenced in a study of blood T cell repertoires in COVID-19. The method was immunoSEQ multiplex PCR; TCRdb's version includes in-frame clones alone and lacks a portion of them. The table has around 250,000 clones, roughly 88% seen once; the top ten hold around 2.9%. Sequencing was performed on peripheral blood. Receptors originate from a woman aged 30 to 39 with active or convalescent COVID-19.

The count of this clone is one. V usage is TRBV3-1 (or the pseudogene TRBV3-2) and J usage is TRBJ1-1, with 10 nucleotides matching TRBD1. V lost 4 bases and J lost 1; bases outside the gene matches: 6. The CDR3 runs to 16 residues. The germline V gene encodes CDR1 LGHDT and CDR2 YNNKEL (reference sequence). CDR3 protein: CASSRGQGVGNTEAFF. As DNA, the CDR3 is TGTGCCAGCAGCCGAGGACAGGGGGTGGGGAACACTGAAGCTTTCTTT.

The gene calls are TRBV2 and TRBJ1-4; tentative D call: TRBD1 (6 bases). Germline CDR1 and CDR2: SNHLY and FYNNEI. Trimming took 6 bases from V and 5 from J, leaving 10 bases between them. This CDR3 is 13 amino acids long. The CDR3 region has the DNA TGTGCCAGCAGAAGGGACACAAATGAAAAACTGTTTTTT. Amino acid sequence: CASRRDTNEKLFF.

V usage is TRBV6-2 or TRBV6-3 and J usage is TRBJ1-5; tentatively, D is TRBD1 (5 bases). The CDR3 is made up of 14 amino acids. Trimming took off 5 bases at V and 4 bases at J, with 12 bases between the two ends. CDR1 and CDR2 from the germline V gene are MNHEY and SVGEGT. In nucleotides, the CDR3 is TGTGCCAGCAGTACCAGGGTACTGAATCAGCCCCAGCATTTT. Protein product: CASSTRVLNQPQHF.

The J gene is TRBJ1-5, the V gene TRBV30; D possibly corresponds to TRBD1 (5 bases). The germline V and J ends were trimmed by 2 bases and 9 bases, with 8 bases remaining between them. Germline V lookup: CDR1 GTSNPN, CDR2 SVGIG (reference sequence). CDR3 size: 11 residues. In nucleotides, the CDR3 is TGTGCCTGGAGTTTGGGGGGGCCCCAGCATTTT. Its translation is CAWSLGGPQHF.

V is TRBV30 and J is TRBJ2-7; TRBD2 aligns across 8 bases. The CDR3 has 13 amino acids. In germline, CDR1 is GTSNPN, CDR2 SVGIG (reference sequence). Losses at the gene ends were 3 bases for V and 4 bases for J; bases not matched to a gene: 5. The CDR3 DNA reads TGTGCCTGGAGAGCGAGCGGGGGATACGAGCAGTACTTC. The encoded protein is CAWRASGGYEQYF.